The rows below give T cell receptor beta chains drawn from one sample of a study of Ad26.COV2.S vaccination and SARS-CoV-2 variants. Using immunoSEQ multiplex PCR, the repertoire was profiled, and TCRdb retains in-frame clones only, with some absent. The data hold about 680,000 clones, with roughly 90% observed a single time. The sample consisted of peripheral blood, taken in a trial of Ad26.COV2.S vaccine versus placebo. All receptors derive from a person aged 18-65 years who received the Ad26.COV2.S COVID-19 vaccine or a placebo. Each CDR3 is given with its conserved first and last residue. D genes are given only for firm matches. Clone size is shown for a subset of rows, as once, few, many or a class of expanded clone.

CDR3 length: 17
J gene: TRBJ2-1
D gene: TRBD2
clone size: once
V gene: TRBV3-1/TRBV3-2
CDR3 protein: CASSLGLAGGSYNEQFF
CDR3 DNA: TGTGCCAGCAGCCTTGGACTAGCGGGAGGGTCATACAATGAGCAGTTCTTC

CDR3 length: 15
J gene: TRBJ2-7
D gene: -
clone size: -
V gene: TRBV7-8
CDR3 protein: CASTKEGMGPYEQYF
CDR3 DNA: TGTGCCAGCACCAAAGAGGGGATGGGCCCCTACGAGCAGTACTTC

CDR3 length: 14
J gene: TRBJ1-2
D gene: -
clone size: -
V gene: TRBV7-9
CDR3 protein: CASSTRTANYGYTF
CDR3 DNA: TGTGCCAGCAGCACCCGGACAGCGAACTATGGCTACACCTTC

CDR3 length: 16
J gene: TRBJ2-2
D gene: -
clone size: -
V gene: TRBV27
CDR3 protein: CASRSWAATLYGELFF
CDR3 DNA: TGTGCCAGCAGGTCTTGGGCGGCTACATTATACGGGGAGCTGTTTTTT

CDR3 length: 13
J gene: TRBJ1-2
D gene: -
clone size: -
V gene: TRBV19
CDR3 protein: CASRRTDGYGYTF
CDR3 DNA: TGTGCCAGTAGGCGGACAGACGGGTATGGCTACACCTTC

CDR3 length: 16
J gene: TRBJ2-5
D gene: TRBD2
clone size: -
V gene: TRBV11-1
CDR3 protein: CASSLYRGGWEETQYF
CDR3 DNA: TGTGCCAGCAGCTTATATCGGGGGGGTTGGGAAGAGACCCAGTACTTC

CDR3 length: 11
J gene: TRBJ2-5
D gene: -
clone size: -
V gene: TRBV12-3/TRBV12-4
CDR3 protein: CASSFYETQYF
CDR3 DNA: TGTGCCAGCAGTTTCTATGAGACCCAGTACTTC

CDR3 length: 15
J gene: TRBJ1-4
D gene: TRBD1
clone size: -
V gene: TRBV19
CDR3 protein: CASSWDSSTNEKLFF
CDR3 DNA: TGTGCCAGTAGTTGGGACAGTTCAACTAATGAAAAACTGTTTTTT

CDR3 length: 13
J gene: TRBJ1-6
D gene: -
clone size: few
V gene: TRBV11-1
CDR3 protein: CASSTAGESPLHF
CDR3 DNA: TGTGCCAGCAGCACGGCCGGGGAATCACCCCTCCACTTT

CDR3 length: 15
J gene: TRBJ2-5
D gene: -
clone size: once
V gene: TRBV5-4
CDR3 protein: CASSLGSSYQETQYF
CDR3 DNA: TGTGCCAGCAGCTTGGGTAGCTCGTACCAAGAGACCCAGTACTTC

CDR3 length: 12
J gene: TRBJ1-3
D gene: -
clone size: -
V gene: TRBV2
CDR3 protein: CASSEEGNTIYF
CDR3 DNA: TGTGCCAGCAGTGAAGAGGGAAACACCATATATTTT

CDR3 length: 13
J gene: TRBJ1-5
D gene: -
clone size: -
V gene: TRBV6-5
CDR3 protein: CASRYSGNQPQHF
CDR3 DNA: TGTGCCAGCAGGTATTCGGGGAATCAGCCCCAGCATTTT

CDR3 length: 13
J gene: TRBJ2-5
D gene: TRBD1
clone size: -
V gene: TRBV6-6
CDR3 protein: CASSRDRGETQYF
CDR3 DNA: TGTGCCAGCAGCCGGGACAGGGGAGAGACCCAGTACTTC

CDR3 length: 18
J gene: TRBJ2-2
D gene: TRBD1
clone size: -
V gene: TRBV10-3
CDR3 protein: CAISEPGQGAIRTGELFF
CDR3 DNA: TGTGCCATCAGTGAGCCGGGACAGGGGGCAATTAGGACCGGGGAGCTGTTTTTT

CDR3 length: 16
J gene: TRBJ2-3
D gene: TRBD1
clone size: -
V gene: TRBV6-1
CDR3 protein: CASSKGGQGLTDTQYF
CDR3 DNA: TGTGCCAGCAGTAAAGGGGGACAGGGTCTGACGGATACGCAGTATTTT

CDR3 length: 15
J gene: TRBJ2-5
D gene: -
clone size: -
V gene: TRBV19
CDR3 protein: CASSLGTGEGETQYF
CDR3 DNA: TGTGCCAGTAGTCTAGGGACGGGGGAAGGAGAGACCCAGTACTTC

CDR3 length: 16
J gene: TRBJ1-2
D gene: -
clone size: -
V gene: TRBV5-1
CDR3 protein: CASSLDNGYNNYGYTF
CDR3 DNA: TGCGCCAGCAGCTTGGACAATGGATACAATAACTATGGCTACACCTTC

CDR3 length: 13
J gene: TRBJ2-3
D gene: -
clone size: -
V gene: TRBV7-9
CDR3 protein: CASTSSGLDTQYF
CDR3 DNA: TGTGCCAGCACCTCGAGCGGGTTAGATACGCAGTATTTT

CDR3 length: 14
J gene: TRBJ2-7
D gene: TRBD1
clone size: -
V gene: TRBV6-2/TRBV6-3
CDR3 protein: CASSFDRGGYEQYF
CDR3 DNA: TGTGCCAGCAGTTTTGACAGGGGAGGCTACGAGCAGTACTTC

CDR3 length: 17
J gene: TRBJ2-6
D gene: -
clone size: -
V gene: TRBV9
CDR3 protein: CASSVAGVSSGANVLTF
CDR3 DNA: TGTGCCAGCAGCGTAGCGGGCGTAAGCTCTGGGGCCAACGTCCTGACTTTC

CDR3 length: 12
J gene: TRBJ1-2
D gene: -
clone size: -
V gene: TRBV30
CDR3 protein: CAWTVGAGGYTF
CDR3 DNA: TGTGCCTGGACTGTGGGGGCGGGGGGCTACACCTTC

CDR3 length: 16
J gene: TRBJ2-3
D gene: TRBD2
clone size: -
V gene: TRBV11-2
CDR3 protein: CASSLVLASGTDTQYF
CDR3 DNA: TGTGCCAGCAGCTTAGTGTTGGCTAGCGGAACAGATACGCAGTATTTT